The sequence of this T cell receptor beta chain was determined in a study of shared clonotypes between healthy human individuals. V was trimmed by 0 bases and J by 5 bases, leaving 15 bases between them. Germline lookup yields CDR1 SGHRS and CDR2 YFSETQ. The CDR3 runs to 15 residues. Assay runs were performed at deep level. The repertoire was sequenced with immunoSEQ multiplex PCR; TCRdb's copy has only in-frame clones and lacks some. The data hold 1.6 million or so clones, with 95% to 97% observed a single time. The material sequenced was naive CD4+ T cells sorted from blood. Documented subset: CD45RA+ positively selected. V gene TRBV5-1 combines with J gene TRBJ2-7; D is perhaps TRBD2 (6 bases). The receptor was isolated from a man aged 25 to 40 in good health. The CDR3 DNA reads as TGCGCCAGCAGCTTGGGGCCGACTAGTCTCCACGAGCAGTACTTC. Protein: CASSLGPTSLHEQYF.